The 9 T cell receptor beta chains given below trace back to one sample, sequenced in a study of blood T cells in healthy people across ages. For the second PCR, which ran for roughly 6 to 11 cycles, a sample-barcoded 5' primer and a J-beta primer mix were used. From the 5' RACE reads, TCRdb called clonotypes with MiXCR, one entry per CDR3 protein. In the table there are about 1.7 million distinct CDR3 sequences, approximately 28% of which are singletons. The sequenced material came from blood. These TCRs come from a woman between 25 and 40 years old in good health.

This clonotype was seen more than once but under ten times. V usage is TRBV10-3 and J usage is TRBJ1-4; D not resolved. The CDR3 contains 12 residues. V dropped 3 bases and J dropped 8 bases, with 7 bases sitting between them. Germline CDR1 is ENHRY and CDR2 is SYGVKD. This CDR3 reads CAISERGEKLFF. CDR3 bases: TGTGCCATCAGTGAACGGGGAGAAAAACTGTTTTTT.

At least ten counts were recorded for this clonotype. This sequence joins TRBV10-3 and TRBJ2-7; possibly TRBD2 for D (7 bases). CDR1 is ENHRY, CDR2 SYGVKD, per germline. This CDR3 has 15 residues. The V end was cut by 4 bases, the J end by 0 bases, with 13 bases between. CDR3 residues: CAISGRGASSYEQYF. The CDR3 DNA follows: TGTGCCATCAGTGGCCGGGGGGCCAGCTCCTACGAGCAGTACTTC.

With regard to this clonotype: A much more abundant neighbour one base away suggests this may be a read error. This sequence joins TRBV7-7 and TRBJ1-1, with TRBD1 matching 9 bases. The CDR3 runs 13 residues. Germline V gene lookup returns CDR1 SSHAT and CDR2 FNYEAQ (reference sequence). CDR3: CANSVDRGTEAFF. The CDR3 DNA reads TGTGCCAACAGCGTCGACAGGGGGACTGAAGCTTTCTTT.

The rearrangement uses TRBV9 and TRBJ2-1; weak D call: TRBD2 (6 bases). The length of the CDR3 is 17 residues. Germline CDR1 reads SGDLS; CDR2 reads YYNGEE. The V end lost 4 bases, the J end lost 7 bases, and 24 bases lay between the germline ends. The CDR3 loop reads CASSQDWGRTYNNEQFF. CDR3 nucleotide sequence: TGTGCCAGCAGCCAAGATTGGGGGAGGACCTACAATAATGAGCAGTTCTTC.

This rearrangement joins TRBV12-3 or TRBV12-4 to TRBJ2-5, with a weak D call TRBD1 (6 bases). V lost 5 bases and J lost 5, with 15 bases in between. The CDR3 spans 14 residues. DNA of the CDR3: TGTGCCAGCAGTATCCTAGGGGGTCGGGAGACCCAGTACTTC. Its translation is CASSILGGRETQYF.

On this clonotype: Since a much larger clone is just one base distant, this may be a read error. This chain uses TRBV10-3 with TRBJ2-7; 11 positions match TRBD2. Unmatched junction bases numbered 19, after V lost 10 bases and J lost 5 bases. The CDR3 loop spans 17 amino acids. The V gene's germline CDR1 is ENHRY and CDR2 SYGVKD. The CDR3 DNA reads TGTGCCACCGGAAACACCCTAGCGGGAGGACGTTGCCACGAGCAGTACTTC. The encoded protein is CATGNTLAGGRCHEQYF.

This chain joins TRBV7-2 and TRBJ1-5, with a weak D call TRBD1 (5 bases). The germline V gene has CDR1 SGHTA and CDR2 FQGNSA. The CDR3 totals 15 residues. The V end was cut by 1 base, the J end by 3 bases, with 10 bases between. As DNA, the CDR3 is TGTGCCAGCAGCTTAGGCAGGGCAATCAATCAGCCCCAGCATTTT. Translated, it gives CASSLGRAINQPQHF. Variable domain in full (rest from reference TRBV7-2 and TRBJ1-5): GAGVSQSPSNKVTEKGKDVELRCDPISGHTALYWYRQSLGQGLEFLIYFQGNSAPDKSGLPSDRFSAERTGGSVSTLTIQRTQQEDSAVYLCASSLGRAINQPQHFGDGTRLSIL.

The rearrangement links TRBV24-1 to TRBJ2-5; D call uncertain. CDR3 length equals 15 residues. Germline V gene sequence: CDR1 KGHDR, CDR2 SFDVKD. The V and J ends lost 4 bases and 0 bases respectively, with 11 bases between them. The CDR3 sequence: CATSEAKGNQETQYF. CDR3 bases: TGTGCCACCAGTGAAGCCAAAGGGAACCAAGAGACCCAGTACTTC.

The chain joins TRBV20-1 to TRBJ2-1; 9 nucleotides match TRBD2. J lost 6 bases, V lost 0 bases, and 6 bases had no gene match. CDR1 is DFQATT, CDR2 SNEGSKA, per germline (reference sequence). The CDR3 runs 15 residues. Here the CDR3 DNA reads TGCAGTGCTAGAGATATTTGGCGGGGGGGCAATGAGCAGTTCTTC. It yields the protein CSARDIWRGGNEQFF.